Following are 20 T cell receptor beta chains from one sample sequenced in a study of blood T cells in healthy people across ages. Sample-barcoded 5' priming and a J-beta primer mix drove a second PCR of 7 to 11 cycles. A single record per CDR3 protein comes from TCRdb applying MiXCR to the 5' RACE reads. Found here are roughly 560,000 distinct CDR3 sequences, nearly 25% of them singletons; the top ten hold under 9%. These data also formed part of another study, on T cells of mothers and their children.

Sequencing was carried out using blood. Receptors were obtained from a boy aged 5-17 years in good health.

This clonotype was found a few times. The chain couples TRBV27 to TRBJ2-1; 8 nucleotides align to TRBD2. Germline V gene data show CDR1 as MNHEY and CDR2 as SMNVEV (reference sequence). The CDR3 is made up of 14 amino acids. V shed 8 bases, J shed 7 bases, and the junction held 10 bases outside the gene matches. This CDR3 reads CASGRGRPSNEQFF. The CDR3 DNA sequence: TGTGCCAGCGGCCGCGGGAGGCCGTCTAATGAGCAGTTCTTC.

As concerns this clonotype: Compared with germline, one end of the junction differs, possibly owing to a read error. The rearrangement links TRBV4-1 to TRBJ1-5, with 9 bases that match TRBD1. Germline V gene lookup returns CDR1 MGHRA and CDR2 YSYEKL. This CDR3 has 15 residues. The DNA of the CDR3 is TGCGCCAGCGGCCAGGGACAGGGAAGCAATCAGCCCCAGCATTTT. Amino acid sequence: CASGQGQGSNQPQHF.

The chain carries TRBV19 and TRBJ2-3; 8 positions match TRBD1. Unmatched junction bases numbered 4, after V lost 4 bases and J lost 1 base. This CDR3 is built from 15 residues. Germline CDR1 LNHDA, CDR2 SQIVND (reference sequence). CDR3: CASSTQGARTDTQYF. The CDR3 nucleotides are TGTGCCAGTAGTACCCAGGGGGCTCGCACAGATACGCAGTATTTT.

The J gene is TRBJ2-5, the V gene TRBV28; TRBD1 matches 11 bases. The DNA end favors TRBJ2-7, so the J call may be wrong. The length of the CDR3 is 15 residues. The germline V gene has CDR1 MDHEN and CDR2 SYDVKM. The CDR3 coding sequence is TGTGCCAGCAGTCCCCGGACAGGGGGCGCCTACGAGCAGTACTTC. Translating it yields CASSPRTGGAYEQYF.

This clonotype has a handful of counts. The chain has TRBV21-1 and TRBJ1-5; the D call of TRBD1 is as the table states it, not checked on the DNA. TRBV21-1 is a known pseudogene. This CDR3 region has 15 residues. For the CDR3, the DNA is TGTGCCAGCAGGGAGGACAGGCCCGGAAATCAGCCCCAGCATTTT. It translates to CASREDRPGNQPQHF.

This clonotype was seen a handful of times. This rearrangement joins TRBV24-1 to TRBJ2-1; the D is unclear. V was pared by 1 base and J by 7 bases, with 13 bases between. Germline V CDR1 and CDR2: KGHDR, SFDVKD. The CDR3 is made up of 15 amino acids. As DNA, the CDR3 is TGTGCCACCAGTGATTTTCGGGCAGTTTGGAATGAGCAGTTCTTC. This translates into CATSDFRAVWNEQFF.

This chain uses TRBV11-1 with TRBJ2-5; TRBD2 matches 8 bases. The closer fit of TRBJ2-1 to the DNA end suggests the J call may be wrong. The CDR3 runs to 15 residues. Germline V CDR1 and CDR2: SGHAT, FQDESV (reference sequence). This chain's CDR3 is CASSSSGSSHNEQFF. CDR3 in DNA: TGTGCCAGCAGCTCAAGCGGGAGTTCCCACAATGAGCAGTTCTTC.

This clonotype was recorded a few times. The chain is built from TRBV30 and TRBJ1-3; D remains unclear. The V end lost 2 bases, the J end lost 0 bases, and 8 bases lay between the germline ends. The CDR3 spans 14 residues. CDR1 GTSNPN and CDR2 SVGIG come from the germline V gene (reference sequence). CDR3 protein: CAWSYMVSGNTIYF. As DNA, the CDR3 is TGTGCCTGGAGTTATATGGTCTCTGGAAACACCATATATTTT. The full variable domain, with the rest looked up from reference TRBV30 and TRBJ1-3, is SQTIHQWPATLVQPVGSPLSLECTVEGTSNPNLYWYRQAAGRGLQLLFYSVGIGQISSEVPQNLSASRPQDRQFILSSKKLLLSDSGFYLCAWSYMVSGNTIYFGEGSWLTVV.

A few counts support this clonotype. The chain uses TRBV4-3 and TRBJ2-7, with 11 bases fitting TRBD1. The junction had 3 bases not matched to a gene; V was cut back by 3 bases and J by 5 bases. Germline V gene sequence: CDR1 LGHNA, CDR2 YSLEER. The CDR3 extends over 14 amino acids. The CDR3 DNA follows: TGCGCCAGCAGCCAGCGGACAGGGGGCAACGAGCAGTACTTC. Translation: CASSQRTGGNEQYF.

This clonotype has more than one count but fewer than ten. The chain has TRBV29-1 and TRBJ1-1; D uncertain. Germline CDR1 reads SQVTM; CDR2 reads ANQGSEA. The CDR3 is made up of 15 amino acids. Trimming stripped 6 bases from V and 2 bases from J, with 19 bases between. CDR3 in DNA: TGCAGCGTCTACAAGATGGAGGGCCTCAACACTGAAGCTTTCTTT. It codes for CSVYKMEGLNTEAFF.

V is TRBV20-1 and J is TRBJ1-5; 8 bases match TRBD1. This CDR3 is built from 17 residues. The junction had 11 bases not matched to a gene; V was cut back by 4 bases and J by 0 bases. The germline V gene encodes CDR1 DFQATT and CDR2 SNEGSKA (reference sequence). CDR3 amino acids: CSAIGQGLLDSNQPQHF. CDR3 bases: TGCAGTGCTATAGGACAGGGTCTACTCGATAGCAATCAGCCCCAGCATTTT.

In regard to this clonotype: At one of its ends the junction is not consistent with the germline gene, which may arise from a read error. The chain is built from TRBV6-5 and TRBJ2-3; TRBD1 matches at 7 bases. This CDR3 has 17 amino acids. Germline loops: CDR1 MNHEY, CDR2 SVGAGI. The CDR3 here is CASSYSYRGPSTDTQYF. CDR3 DNA: TGTGCCAGCAGTTACTCGTACAGGGGCCCTAGCACGGATACGCAGTATTTT.

The chain joins TRBV30 to TRBJ2-1, with 7 nucleotides matching TRBD2. The CDR3 has 11 amino acids. The J segment lost 4 bases and the V segment lost 8 bases, leaving 2 bases of the junction unmatched. Germline-derived CDR1 and CDR2 are GTSNPN and SVGIG (reference sequence). DNA of the CDR3: TGTGCCGAGGGACTATACAATGAGCAGTTCTTC. It encodes CAEGLYNEQFF.

The chain is built from TRBV7-2 and TRBJ1-6; 10 positions agree with TRBD1. The CDR3 totals 15 residues. Germline-derived CDR1 and CDR2 are SGHTA and FQGNSA. V lost 1 base to trimming and J lost 6 bases; unmatched junction nucleotides: 0. The CDR3: CASSLGDRGNSPLHF. CDR3 in DNA: TGTGCCAGCAGCTTAGGGGACAGGGGTAATTCACCCCTCCACTTT.

V gene TRBV20-1 combines with J gene TRBJ2-1, with TRBD2 identical over 14 bases. The CDR3 is 17 amino acids. The trim removed 7 bases at V and 3 bases at J, leaving 11 bases unmatched. In germline, CDR1 is DFQATT, CDR2 SNEGSKA (reference sequence). The DNA of the CDR3 is TGCAGTGGTTCGGGACTAGCGGGAGACGGGGTCTACAATGAGCAGTTCTTC. Translation: CSGSGLAGDGVYNEQFF.

The chain has TRBV5-1 and TRBJ2-5; 12 bases map to TRBD2. The trim removed 0 bases at V and 3 bases at J, leaving 3 bases unmatched. In germline, CDR1 is SGHRS, CDR2 YFSETQ. The CDR3 is made up of 16 amino acids. The CDR3 DNA is TGCGCCAGCAGCTTGGAGGCTAGCGGGGGGGAAGAGACCCAGTACTTC. Its protein product is CASSLEASGGEETQYF.

The chain combines TRBV7-2 with TRBJ2-7; a possible D gene is TRBD1 (5 bases). The CDR3 is 15 amino acids. Germline CDR1 is SGHTA and CDR2 is FQGNSA. Trimming shortened V by 6 bases and J by 3 bases, and 18 bases separated the two germline ends. The CDR3 DNA sequence: TGTGCCAGCAGGGTCGCAAACAGGCATGACTACGAGCAGTACTTC. Protein product: CASRVANRHDYEQYF.

The chain has TRBV12-3 or TRBV12-4 and TRBJ1-1; no clear D gene. The CDR3 length is 14 residues. V dropped 4 bases and J dropped 0 bases, with 9 bases sitting between them. DNA of the CDR3: TGTGCCAGCAGTTACACTCGGGTGAACACTGAAGCTTTCTTT. Translation gives CASSYTRVNTEAFF.

The chain joins TRBV5-6 to TRBJ2-3; tentative D call: TRBD1 (6 bases). The CDR3 has 14 amino acids. V lost 0 bases to trimming and J lost 6 bases, with 11 bases between them. The V gene's germline CDR1 is SGHDT and CDR2 YYEEEE. The CDR3 DNA reads as TGTGCCAGCAGCTTGGGGTGGGGGCAGGATACGCAGTATTTT. Protein: CASSLGWGQDTQYF. Variable domain in full (rest from reference TRBV5-6 and TRBJ2-3): DAGVTQSPTHLIKTRGQQVTLRCSPKSGHDTVSWYQQALGQGPQFIFQYYEEEERQRGNFPDRFSGHQFPNYSSELNVNALLLGDSALYLCASSLGWGQDTQYFGPGTRLTVL.

In its sample, this clonotype was seen a few times. The V call is TRBV5-1, the J call TRBJ2-5; TRBD2 matches 10 bases. This CDR3 is built from 15 residues. Trimming at V came to 1 base and at J to 5 bases, leaving 5 bases not matched to a gene. CDR1 SGHRS and CDR2 YFSETQ come from the germline V gene. The CDR3 bases are TGCGCCAGCAGCTTGCAAGCGGGGGGGCCTGAGACCCAGTACTTC. Protein product: CASSLQAGGPETQYF.